Shown below are 31 T cell receptor beta chains from a single sample sequenced in a study of blood T cell repertoires in COVID-19. Generated by immunoSEQ multiplex PCR, the TCRdb table keeps only in-frame clones and is missing some. The sample records roughly 310,000 clones, 89% being singletons. Sequenced: PBMCs or T cells enriched from blood (not recorded which). Receptors were obtained from a woman aged 35 to 49 who had recovered from COVID-19.

The chain combines TRBV28 with TRBJ1-5; D might be TRBD1 (5 bases). This CDR3 contains 11 residues. Germline lookup yields CDR1 MDHEN and CDR2 SYDVKM. Trimming removed 2 bases from V and 15 bases from J, with 11 bases in between. This CDR3 reads CASSLGGRWHF. The CDR3, as DNA: TGTGCCAGCAGTTTAGGGGGGAGATGGCATTTT.

The rearrangement uses TRBV27 and TRBJ1-1; the D gene is possibly TRBD1 (6 bases). This CDR3 has 15 amino acids. The germline V and J ends were trimmed by 2 bases and 1 base, with 11 bases remaining between them. The germline gives CDR1 MNHEY, CDR2 SMNVEV (reference sequence). CDR3 nucleotide sequence: TGTGCCAGCAGTTTAAGGGGGTGGGGGAACACTGAAGCTTTCTTT. Translated, it gives CASSLRGWGNTEAFF.

The chain has TRBV5-1 and TRBJ1-1; D uncertain. V was pared by 4 bases and J by 3 bases, with 13 bases between. This CDR3 contains 14 residues. In germline, CDR1 is SGHRS, CDR2 YFSETQ. CDR3 region: CASSTSNLDTEAFF. CDR3 DNA: TGCGCCAGCAGCACTTCTAATTTAGACACTGAAGCTTTCTTT.

This clone has a single count. The gene calls are TRBV4-1 and TRBJ1-5; TRBD1 matches at 10 bases. V lost 3 bases to trimming and J lost 6 bases; unmatched junction nucleotides: 5. The CDR3 extends over 15 amino acids. Germline-derived CDR1 and CDR2 are MGHRA and YSYEKL. The CDR3 DNA follows: TGCGCCAGCAGCCAGGCCGGGACAGGGGTTCAGCCCCAGCATTTT. Protein sequence: CASSQAGTGVQPQHF.

J is TRBJ2-5 and V is TRBV10-3, with 7 bases aligning to TRBD1. CDR3 size: 16 residues. V lost 6 bases, J lost 0 bases, and 10 bases stayed unmatched. Germline-derived CDR1 and CDR2 are ENHRY and SYGVKD. The CDR3 bases are TGTGCCATCAGCGTACCGGGACAGAACAACCAAGAGACCCAGTACTTC. It encodes CAISVPGQNNQETQYF.

The chain carries TRBV20-1 and TRBJ2-3; 10 nucleotides line up with TRBD2. V gave up 3 bases and J gave up 5 bases; unmatched junction bases: 8. Per the germline V gene, CDR1 is DFQATT and CDR2 is SNEGSKA (reference sequence). This CDR3 contains 15 residues. The CDR3 nucleotides read TGCAGTGCTAGTGAAGCGGGAGGGCCAAAAGATACGCAGTATTTT. Amino acids: CSASEAGGPKDTQYF.

The rearrangement uses TRBV28 and TRBJ2-5; the D gene is possibly TRBD2 (5 bases). The CDR3 spans 15 residues. Germline assignment: CDR1 MDHEN and CDR2 SYDVKM. The V gene lost 2 bases and the J gene lost 5 bases, with 15 bases spanning the gap. In DNA form, the CDR3 reads TGTGCCAGCAGTTTAATGACCAGCCGGAGGGAGACCCAGTACTTC. It specifies CASSLMTSRRETQYF.

The gene calls are TRBV9 and TRBJ1-1; D is uncertain. Germline V gene data show CDR1 as SGDLS and CDR2 as YYNGEE. The CDR3 consists of 14 residues. The V and J ends lost 0 bases and 1 base respectively, with 7 bases between them. CDR3 sequence: CASSVDSSNTEAFF. CDR3 in DNA: TGTGCCAGCAGCGTAGACAGCTCGAACACTGAAGCTTTCTTT.

The gene calls are TRBV13 and TRBJ1-6, with no clear D. Germline CDR1 is PRHDT and CDR2 is FYEKMQ (reference sequence). The length of the CDR3 is 14 residues. The V end lost 3 bases, the J end lost 7 bases, and 10 bases lay between the germline ends. CDR3 sequence: CASSFGVRNSPLHF. The CDR3 nucleotides read TGTGCCAGCAGCTTCGGGGTGAGGAATTCACCCCTCCACTTT.

In its sample, this clone was seen many times. Other DNA sequences from this sample encode an identical CDR3 as well. The chain couples TRBV29-1 to TRBJ2-1, with 7 bases matching TRBD1. In germline, CDR1 is SQVTM, CDR2 ANQGSEA. J gave up 0 bases and V 1 base, and 3 bases lay outside the gene matches. The CDR3 spans 15 residues. The CDR3 spells CSVEVWDSSYNEQFF. The CDR3 nucleotides are TGCAGCGTTGAAGTCTGGGACAGCTCCTACAATGAGCAGTTCTTC.

The chain is built from TRBV7-2 and TRBJ2-1; D ambiguous. Germline assignment: CDR1 SGHTA and CDR2 FQGNSA. The CDR3 is made up of 14 amino acids. V lost 2 bases and J 4 bases, leaving 9 bases between the germline ends. CDR3 loop: CASSLRVVYNEQFF. CDR3 DNA: TGTGCCAGCAGCTTACGCGTGGTTTACAATGAGCAGTTCTTC.

This chain uses TRBV5-4 with TRBJ1-6; 7 bases map to TRBD1. The germline V gene has CDR1 SGHNT and CDR2 YYREEE (reference sequence). V was clipped by 1 base and J by 9 bases; unmatched bases: 10. The CDR3 loop spans 16 amino acids. CDR3 sequence: CASSLLAQGNSSPLHF. The CDR3 DNA follows: TGTGCCAGCAGCTTGTTAGCACAGGGGAACTCTTCACCCCTCCACTTT.

The chain carries TRBV5-1 and TRBJ2-1, with 9 bases that match TRBD2. Losses at the gene ends were 7 bases for V and 8 bases for J; bases not matched to a gene: 13. Germline lookup yields CDR1 SGHRS and CDR2 YFSETQ. This CDR3 comprises 15 residues. The chain's CDR3 is CASGRGGVSVDEQFF. CDR3 nucleotide sequence: TGCGCCAGCGGCCGCGGGGGGGTGTCTGTCGATGAGCAGTTCTTC.

The gene calls are TRBV10-3 and TRBJ2-3; the match to TRBD2 covers 7 bases. CDR3 length: 13 amino acids. Germline trimming cut 10 bases from V and 0 bases from J; bases unmatched to any gene: 4. Germline assignment: CDR1 ENHRY and CDR2 SYGVKD. The CDR3 DNA reads TGTGCCACAAGCGGGGCTAGCACAGATACGCAGTATTTT. Protein: CATSGASTDTQYF.

CDR3 residues: CASSTNRDTGRDTEAFF. CDR3 sequence (DNA): TGTGCCAGCAGCACCAACCGGGACACGGGGCGGGACACTGAAGCTTTCTTT. The rearrangement joins TRBV9 to TRBJ1-1, with a weak D call TRBD1 (6 bases). Germline-derived CDR1 and CDR2 are SGDLS and YYNGEE. Deletions cut 4 bases from V and 3 bases from J, with 22 bases between. This CDR3 spans 17 amino acids.

This chain links TRBV3-1 (or the pseudogene TRBV3-2) with TRBJ1-3; D is perhaps TRBD1 (6 bases). Germline V gene data show CDR1 as LGHDT and CDR2 as YNNKEL (reference sequence). The CDR3 runs to 13 residues. The ends were cut back, 6 bases at V and 3 bases at J, with 9 bases in the middle. The CDR3 protein is CASREQGGNTIYF. In DNA form, the CDR3 reads TGTGCCAGCAGGGAACAGGGTGGAAACACCATATATTTT.

With respect to this clone: Compared with germline, one end of the junction differs, possibly owing to a read error. This chain connects TRBV30 to TRBJ2-7; weak D call: TRBD1 (5 bases). Germline V gene lookup returns CDR1 GTSNPN and CDR2 SVGIG (reference sequence). CDR3 length: 14 residues. The CDR3 DNA reads as TGTGCCTGGAGTGTAGGGGCAGGCTCCCACGAGCAGTACTTC. Its translation is CAWSVGAGSHEQYF.

This sequence joins TRBV12-3 or TRBV12-4 and TRBJ1-5; D not resolved. The CDR3 length is 13 residues. Trimming removed 3 bases from V and 4 bases from J, with 7 bases in between. The CDR3 DNA reads TGTGCCAGCAGTTTCGAGGGAAATCAGCCCCAGCATTTT. Its protein is CASSFEGNQPQHF.

This chain links TRBV4-1 with TRBJ1-2; TRBD1 aligns across 9 bases. V lost 4 bases, J lost 6 bases, and 15 bases stayed unmatched. Per germline, CDR1 MGHRA and CDR2 YSYEKL. The CDR3 sequence is 17 residues long. The CDR3 sequence is CASSLRQGDTSENGYTF. Written as DNA, the CDR3 is TGCGCCAGCAGCCTCCGACAGGGGGATACAAGCGAGAATGGCTACACCTTC.

The rearrangement uses TRBV27 and TRBJ1-2; D gene uncertain. This CDR3 comprises 13 residues. CDR1 is MNHEY, CDR2 SMNVEV, per germline (reference sequence). V shed 4 bases and J shed 8 bases, with 14 bases lying between them. CDR3 amino acids: CASSWAGSGGYTF. In nucleotides, the CDR3 is TGTGCCAGCAGTTGGGCCGGCTCGGGGGGCTACACCTTC.

The gene calls are TRBV2 and TRBJ2-7; D ambiguous. The CDR3 contains 11 residues. V lost 10 bases to trimming and J lost 0 bases, with 7 bases between them. Looked up from germline, CDR1 is SNHLY and CDR2 is FYNNEI. CDR3 DNA sequence: TGTGCCACCCGTCTCTCCTACGAGCAGTACTTC. Protein: CATRLSYEQYF.

This chain uses TRBV5-1 with TRBJ1-1, with TRBD1 identical over 7 bases. Trimming cost V 3 bases and J 4 bases; bases outside gene matches: 9. The CDR3 loop spans 15 amino acids. Per germline, CDR1 SGHRS and CDR2 YFSETQ. CDR3 sequence: CASSSSPDRATEAFF. DNA for the CDR3: TGCGCCAGCAGCTCCTCACCCGACAGGGCCACTGAAGCTTTCTTT.

The V call is TRBV11-3, the J call TRBJ2-1, with TRBD2 matching over 10 bases. This CDR3 comprises 15 residues. The V gene end was trimmed by 2 bases and the J gene end by 4 bases; junction bases not matched to a gene: 2. The germline gives CDR1 SGHNT, CDR2 YENEEA. The DNA for the CDR3 is TGTGCCAGCAGCTTACCTAGCGGGAGATACAATGAGCAGTTCTTC. Translating gives CASSLPSGRYNEQFF.

V is TRBV5-1 and J is TRBJ1-3; 7 bases align to TRBD1. V shed 1 base and J 0 bases; nucleotides not matched to a gene: 7. CDR3 size: 17 residues. CDR1 is SGHRS, CDR2 YFSETQ, per germline. This CDR3 is CASSLRGTDSSGNTIYF. The CDR3 nucleotides are TGCGCCAGCAGCTTGCGCGGGACAGATTCCTCTGGAAACACCATATATTTT. Supplemented by reference TRBV5-1 and TRBJ1-3, the full variable domain reads KAGVTQTPRYLIKTRGQQVTLSCSPISGHRSVSWYQQTPGQGLQFLFEYFSETQRNKGNFPGRFSGRQFSNSRSEMNVSTLELGDSALYLCASSLRGTDSSGNTIYFGEGSWLTVV.

V and J are TRBV6-5 and TRBJ2-7, with D perhaps TRBD2 (6 bases). CDR1 and CDR2 (germline): MNHEY, SVGAGI. This CDR3 has 16 amino acids. Trimming took 3 bases from V and 3 from J, leaving 18 bases between them. CDR3 coding DNA: TGTGCCAGCAGTTATTCTCGGGAGCTTTCAGGCTACGAGCAGTACTTC. Translation gives CASSYSRELSGYEQYF.

The chain employs TRBV11-3 and TRBJ2-7, with D possibly TRBD2 on 6 matching bases. Germline V gene sequence: CDR1 SGHNT, CDR2 YENEEA. V was cut by 0 bases and J by 5 bases, with 14 bases left in between. The CDR3 is 15 amino acids. CDR3 loop: CASSLEGGLMHEQYF. CDR3 nucleotide sequence: TGTGCCAGCAGCTTAGAGGGAGGCTTGATGCACGAGCAGTACTTC.

The chain has TRBV6-2 or TRBV6-3 and TRBJ1-5, with 12 bases that match TRBD1. The V segment lost 6 bases and the J segment 6 bases; nucleotides outside the gene matches: 15. CDR1 is MNHEY and CDR2 is SVGEGT in the germline V gene. The CDR3 spans 18 residues. CDR3 DNA: TGTGCCAGCAGCAGCGACCAGGGGACAGGGGGCGCGGGTCAGCCCCAGCATTTT. Encoded protein: CASSSDQGTGGAGQPQHF.

The V call is TRBV3-1 (or the pseudogene TRBV3-2), the J call TRBJ2-7; 8 positions match TRBD1. The germline CDR1 and CDR2 sequences are LGHDT and YNNKEL (reference sequence). V shed 1 base and J 4 bases; nucleotides not matched to a gene: 6. The CDR3 extends over 15 amino acids. CDR3 loop: CASSQAGGAGYEQYF. Written as DNA, the CDR3 is TGTGCCAGCAGCCAAGCAGGGGGCGCCGGGTACGAGCAGTACTTC.

This clone has just a few counts. The genes are TRBV5-4 and TRBJ1-6; TRBD1 matches 8 bases. V was pared by 2 bases and J by 7 bases, with 8 bases of the junction left unmatched. The CDR3 runs 16 residues. Germline V gene lookup returns CDR1 SGHNT and CDR2 YYREEE (reference sequence). The CDR3 spells CASSLDRGSTNSPLHF. CDR3 sequence (DNA): TGTGCCAGCAGCTTAGACAGGGGTAGTACGAATTCACCCCTCCACTTT.

This chain joins TRBV7-9 and TRBJ2-3; tentatively, D is TRBD1 (6 bases). The V gene's germline CDR1 is SEHNR and CDR2 FQNEAQ (reference sequence). This CDR3 contains 15 residues. V gave up 8 bases and J gave up 6 bases, with 21 bases separating them. This CDR3 reads CASEPSTGYGDTQYF. CDR3 coding DNA: TGTGCCAGCGAGCCCTCGACAGGATATGGGGATACGCAGTATTTT.

This clone was found once. The rearrangement links TRBV6-2 or TRBV6-3 to TRBJ2-3, with 10 bases fitting TRBD2. This CDR3 region has 14 residues. CDR1 is MNHEY and CDR2 is SVGEGT in the germline V gene. The trim removed 6 bases at V and 4 bases at J, leaving 4 bases unmatched. The CDR3 reads CASSPGLAADTQYF. CDR3 DNA: TGTGCCAGCAGCCCCGGACTAGCGGCAGATACGCAGTATTTT.